The clone carrying this T cell receptor (beta chain) turned up a few times. Using its own MiXCR run on the reads, TCRdb lists one record per CDR3 protein. The repertoire holds around 740,000 distinct CDR3 sequences, with less than 40% as singletons. This sample is drawn from a study of T cell repertoires in cytomegalovirus infection. With 6 bases removed from V and 1 base from J, the gap between germline ends came to 14 bases. Per germline, CDR1 SGHAT and CDR2 FQNNGV. The CDR3 is 15 residues long. V and J are TRBV11-2 and TRBJ2-3, with a weak D call TRBD2 (7 bases). The clonotype originates from a human donor in good health (CMV status not recorded). Some clones in this sample may be carry-over from other donors' samples. The sequenced sample was PBMCs. The CDR3, as DNA: TGTGCCAGCAGGCCTTTCGGGGGGCGCACAGATACGCAGTATTTT. Translation gives CASRPFGGRTDTQYF.